These T cell receptor beta chains were read from a single sample in a study of cytomegalovirus exposure and HLA in healthy donors. Clones were sequenced by immunoSEQ multiplex PCR, and TCRdb holds only the in-frame ones, with some missing. The top ten clones hold 5.3% of a sample with roughly 130,000 clones, around 80% of them seen once. Specimen: PBMCs. The receptors shown here come from a man aged 25-45 years in good health and CMV-seronegative. CDR3s include the opening cysteine and the closing phenylalanine or tryptophan. The order of the fields is V gene, CDR3 protein.

TRBV6-1,CASRPQGFAEAFF
TRBV6-5,CASSPQGIYEKLFF
TRBV7-9,CASSLQGASYEQYF
TRBV6-5,CASSSTGGVGYTF
TRBV5-4,CASSRGTSGGTYNEQFF
TRBV18,CASSPAGTRTNTGELFF
TRBV6-6,CASSSTGGNEQFF
TRBV6-5,CASSYMRQGPYEQYF
TRBV7-3,CASSLLASSYNEQFF
TRBV6-6,CASIPRVGYTGELFF
TRBV4-1,CASSRPISDTQYF
TRBV5-1,CASSLGTGGYGTEAFF
TRBV27,CASSLQGGNQPQHF
TRBV14,CASSRSGSVETQYF
TRBV14,CASSQAKGLGSYEQYF
TRBV28,CASSLLRQGHGYTF
TRBV27,CASSLQGSYREKLFF
TRBV2,CASSGLAGEGTQYF
TRBV6-5,CAARREGTDTQYF
TRBV12-5,CASGLGADSTGELFF
TRBV30,CAWTPTAYYGYTF
TRBV7-2,CASSLAQGQETQYF
TRBV28,CASSADRDLNTEAFF